This T cell receptor beta chain originates from a study of blood T cell repertoires in COVID-19. For the study at large: Whether acute or convalescent, the COVID-19 samples came from the United States, Italy and Spain. The cDNA or gDNA used as material had been derived from T cells, B-cell-depleted T cells, or PBMCs.

The V end lost 1 base, the J end lost 2 bases, and 14 bases lay between the germline ends. The CDR3 loop spans 16 amino acids. Germline V lookup: CDR1 SGHAT, CDR2 FQNNGV. This clone was recorded only once. Assay: immunoSEQ multiplex PCR; the TCRdb copy retains only in-frame clones and omits some. Of about 50,000 clones listed, 65% to 80% are singletons. The rearrangement uses TRBV11-2 and TRBJ1-2, with D unresolved. Specimen: peripheral blood. This receptor was identified in a man between 65 and 85 years old with acute or convalescent COVID-19. CDR3 region: CASSLVPRTGNYGYTF. CDR3 nucleotide sequence: TGTGCCAGCAGCTTAGTTCCCAGGACGGGAAACTATGGCTACACCTTC.